This record looks at one T cell receptor (beta chain) sequence and its context. The data were taken from a study of blood T cell repertoires in COVID-19. Study-level background: T cells, B-cell-depleted T cells, or PBMCs provided the cDNA or gDNA that served as material.

Profiled with immunoSEQ multiplex PCR; TCRdb holds only in-frame clones, not every one. The table includes a few hundred thousand clones, roughly four fifths detected once. Everyone who took part was 18 to 89 years old, and they came from about two dozen US areas. Germline CDR1 MGHRA, CDR2 YSYEKL. The CDR3 consists of 16 residues. The V gene lost 1 base and the J gene lost 2 bases, with 14 bases spanning the gap. Material for sequencing was PBMCs or T cells enriched from blood (not recorded which). The chain links TRBV4-1 to TRBJ1-1; D might be TRBD1 (6 bases). This clonotype was sampled from a woman aged 50 to 60 who had recovered from COVID-19. The CDR3 bases are TGCGCCAGCAGCCAAGTAGGGCGGGGGCCCAACACTGAAGCTTTCTTT. Its protein product is CASSQVGRGPNTEAFF.